This TCR beta chain is drawn from a study of chemoradiotherapy in HPV16-positive cancers (dated by TCRdb to between 2021 and 2022). General notes on the study: Using functional T-cell assays on cells from two HPV16-positive patients, the researchers defined candidate HPV-specific T-cell clones and common TCR motifs. The candidate HPV-specific TCRs and motifs were then tracked in TCR repertoires from around 86 patients with HPV-related cancers. The study set out to ask whether T-cell immunity against the HPV oncoproteins E6 and E7 changes over the course of chemoradiotherapy and whether that immunity affects survival. The paper's findings and limits, for the study overall: Among HPV16-positive patients, expansion of HPV-responsive T cells during chemoradiotherapy was associated with better recurrence-free survival. The survival association was reported for HPV16-positive patients, and the functional definition of HPV-specific T cells was derived from only a couple of HPV16-positive patients. Expansion of candidate HPV-specific clones and E7-related TCR motifs was observed in the tumor microenvironment during treatment, whereas no such expansion was observed for non-HPV-specific T cells.

Because repertoires were sampled repeatedly during chemoradiotherapy, clonal expansion in the tumor microenvironment could be followed. In the case of this clone: It lacks a known antigen. One end of the junction fails to match germline, which may point to a read error.

Library preparation used the immunoSEQ multiplex PCR assay. TCRdb took this table from immuneACCESS and kept in-frame rearrangements with V and J called. Such tables lack part of the clones; where checked against another copy, unresolved V genes explain under half of the gap, and the rest is unexplained. The sample table lists 25,000 to 40,000 clones, 88% of them with a count of one. The top ten hold 4.8% of the sample. The germline V gene (reference sequence) provides CDR1 SSHAT and CDR2 FNYEAQ. From the cysteine through the phenylalanine, the CDR3 covers 13 amino acids. Only the CDR3 part of the read is kept: 39 bases, read in frame from the first base.

The chain is assembled from TRBV7-7 and TRBJ2-7; the central 9 bases match TRBD1. The TCR was taken from a human donor with HPV-associated anogenital cancer. The sequences come from blood, collected from a patient who underwent chemoradiotherapy. The DNA sequence reads TGTGCTAGCAGCTTTGGGACAGGGAACGAGCAGTACTTC. Protein translation: CASSFGTGNEQYF.